Described below is a single TCR beta chain sequence and its context. The data stem from a study of blood T cells in healthy people across ages. The authors ran a second PCR of about 7 to 11 cycles using a sample-barcoded 5' primer and a J-beta primer mix. TCRdb re-analysed the 5' RACE reads in MiXCR, keeping a single row per CDR3 protein. The sample lists fewer than 700,000 distinct CDR3 sequences, around 48% occurring once. Germline V gene lookup returns CDR1 ENHRY and CDR2 SYGVKD. The CDR3 loop spans 17 amino acids. V dropped 2 bases and J dropped 6 bases, with 20 bases sitting between them. The J gene is TRBJ2-1, the V gene TRBV10-3; TRBD1 is a possible D gene (7 bases). Sequencing was performed on blood. The clonotype was recovered from an elderly man in good health. The CDR3 protein is CAISEGGSRGSVNEQFF. The CDR3 nucleotides read TGTGCCATCAGTGAGGGGGGGAGCAGGGGGAGCGTCAATGAGCAGTTCTTC.